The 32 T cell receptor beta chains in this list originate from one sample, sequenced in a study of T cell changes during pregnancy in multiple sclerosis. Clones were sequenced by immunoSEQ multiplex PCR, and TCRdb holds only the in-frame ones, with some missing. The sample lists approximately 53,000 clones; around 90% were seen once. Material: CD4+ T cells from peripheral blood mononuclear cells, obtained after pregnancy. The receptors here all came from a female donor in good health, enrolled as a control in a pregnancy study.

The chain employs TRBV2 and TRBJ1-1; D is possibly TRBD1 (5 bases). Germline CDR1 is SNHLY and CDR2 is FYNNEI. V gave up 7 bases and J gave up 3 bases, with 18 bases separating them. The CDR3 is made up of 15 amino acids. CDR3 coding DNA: TGTGCCAGCAAATTGTGGGAAGGGGATCACACTGAAGCTTTCTTT. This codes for CASKLWEGDHTEAFF.

CDR3 in DNA: TGTGCCAGCAGCTTAGCGCGTCGACAGGGCTATGGCTACACCTTC. Translation: CASSLARRQGYGYTF. The chain joins TRBV7-8 to TRBJ1-2; 7 positions match TRBD1. CDR1 and CDR2 (germline): SGHVS, FQNEAQ. V lost 0 bases and J lost 4; bases outside the gene matches: 5. This CDR3 region has 15 residues.

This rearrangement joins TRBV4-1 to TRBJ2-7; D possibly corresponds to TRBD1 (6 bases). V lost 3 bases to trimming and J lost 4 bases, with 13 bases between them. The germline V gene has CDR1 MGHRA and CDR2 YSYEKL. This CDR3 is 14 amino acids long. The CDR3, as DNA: TGCGCCAGCAGCCACCTCGGACAGAAGTACGAGCAGTACTTC. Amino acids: CASSHLGQKYEQYF.

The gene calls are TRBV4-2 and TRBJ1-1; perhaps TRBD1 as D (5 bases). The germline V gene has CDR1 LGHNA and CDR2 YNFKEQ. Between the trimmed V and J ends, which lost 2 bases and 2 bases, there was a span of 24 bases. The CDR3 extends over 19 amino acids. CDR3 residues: CASSQTRGGAGTHNTEAFF. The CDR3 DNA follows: TGTGCCAGCAGCCAAACAAGAGGAGGGGCCGGGACTCATAACACTGAAGCTTTCTTT.

The CDR3 reads CASSERGATDTQYF. The CDR3 DNA is TGTGCCAGTAGTGAGCGGGGGGCCACAGATACGCAGTATTTT. The V call is TRBV19, the J call TRBJ2-3; 9 positions match TRBD2. With 5 bases clipped from V and 2 bases from J, the junction kept 2 bases outside the gene matches. This CDR3 region has 14 residues. Germline loops: CDR1 LNHDA, CDR2 SQIVND (reference sequence).

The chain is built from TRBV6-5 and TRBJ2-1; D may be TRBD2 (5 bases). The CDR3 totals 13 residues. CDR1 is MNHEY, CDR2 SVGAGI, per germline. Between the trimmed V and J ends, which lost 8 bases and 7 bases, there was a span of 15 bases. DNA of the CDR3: TGTGCCAGCCAGAGGGAAGGGTGGAATGAGCAGTTCTTC. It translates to CASQREGWNEQFF.

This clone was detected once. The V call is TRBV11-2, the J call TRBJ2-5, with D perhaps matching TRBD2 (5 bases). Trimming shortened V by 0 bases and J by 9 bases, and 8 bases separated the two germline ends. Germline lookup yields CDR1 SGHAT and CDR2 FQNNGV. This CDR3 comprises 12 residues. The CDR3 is CASSLDLEAQYF. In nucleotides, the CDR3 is TGTGCCAGCAGCTTAGATTTGGAGGCCCAGTACTTC.

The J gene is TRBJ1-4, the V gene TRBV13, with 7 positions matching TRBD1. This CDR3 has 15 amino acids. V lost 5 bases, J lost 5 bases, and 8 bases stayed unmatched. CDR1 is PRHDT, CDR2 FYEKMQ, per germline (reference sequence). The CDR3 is CASSASRDRNEKLFF. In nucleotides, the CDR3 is TGTGCCAGCAGCGCGAGCCGGGACAGAAATGAAAAACTGTTTTTT.

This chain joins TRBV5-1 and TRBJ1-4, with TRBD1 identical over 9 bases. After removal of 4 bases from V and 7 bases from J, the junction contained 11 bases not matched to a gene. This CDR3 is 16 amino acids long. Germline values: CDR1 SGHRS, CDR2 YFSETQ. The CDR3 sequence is CASSPTTGGGGEKLFF. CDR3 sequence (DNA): TGCGCCAGCAGCCCGACGACAGGGGGTGGAGGTGAAAAACTGTTTTTT.

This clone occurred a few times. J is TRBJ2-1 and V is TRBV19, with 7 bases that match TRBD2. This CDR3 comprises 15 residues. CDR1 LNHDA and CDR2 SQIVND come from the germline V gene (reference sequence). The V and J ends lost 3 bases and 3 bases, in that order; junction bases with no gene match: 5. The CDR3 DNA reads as TGTGCCAGTAGTATGCAGGCTAGCGGCTACAATGAGCAGTTCTTC. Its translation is CASSMQASGYNEQFF.

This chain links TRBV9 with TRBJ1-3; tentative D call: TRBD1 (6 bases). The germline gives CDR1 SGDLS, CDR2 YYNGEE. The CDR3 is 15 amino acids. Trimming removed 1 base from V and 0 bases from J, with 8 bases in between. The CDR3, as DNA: TGTGCCAGCAGCGTAATGACAGGCTCTGGAAACACCATATATTTT. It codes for CASSVMTGSGNTIYF.

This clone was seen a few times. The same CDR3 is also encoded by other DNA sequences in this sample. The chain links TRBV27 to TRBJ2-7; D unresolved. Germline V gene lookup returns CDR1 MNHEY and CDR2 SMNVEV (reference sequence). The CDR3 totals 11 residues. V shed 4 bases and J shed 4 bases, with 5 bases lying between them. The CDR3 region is CASSSLYEQYF. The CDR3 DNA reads TGTGCCAGCAGTTCATTGTACGAGCAGTACTTC.

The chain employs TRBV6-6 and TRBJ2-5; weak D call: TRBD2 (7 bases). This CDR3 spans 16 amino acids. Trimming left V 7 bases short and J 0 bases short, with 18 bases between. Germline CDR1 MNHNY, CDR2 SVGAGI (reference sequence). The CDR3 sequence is CASTGLGGGNQETQYF. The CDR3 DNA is TGTGCCAGCACAGGGCTAGGGGGGGGAAACCAAGAGACCCAGTACTTC.

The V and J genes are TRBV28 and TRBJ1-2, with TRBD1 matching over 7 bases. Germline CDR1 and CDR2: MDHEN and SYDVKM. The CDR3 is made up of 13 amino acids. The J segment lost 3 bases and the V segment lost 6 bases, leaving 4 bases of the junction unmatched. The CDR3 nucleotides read TGTGCCAGCAGCTCCGGGACAGACTATGGCTACACCTTC. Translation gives CASSSGTDYGYTF.

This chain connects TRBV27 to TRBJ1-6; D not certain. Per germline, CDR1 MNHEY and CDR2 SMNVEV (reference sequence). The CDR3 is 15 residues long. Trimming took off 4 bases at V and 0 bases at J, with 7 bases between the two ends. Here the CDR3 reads CASSSRDSYNSPLHF. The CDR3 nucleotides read TGTGCCAGCAGTTCCCGGGACTCCTATAATTCACCCCTCCACTTT.

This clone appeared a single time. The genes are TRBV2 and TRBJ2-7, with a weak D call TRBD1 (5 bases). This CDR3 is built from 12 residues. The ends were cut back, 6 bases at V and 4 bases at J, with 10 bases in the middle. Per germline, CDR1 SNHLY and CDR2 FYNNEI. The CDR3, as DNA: TGTGCCAGCAGACTACAGGCTTACGAGCAGTACTTC. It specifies CASRLQAYEQYF.

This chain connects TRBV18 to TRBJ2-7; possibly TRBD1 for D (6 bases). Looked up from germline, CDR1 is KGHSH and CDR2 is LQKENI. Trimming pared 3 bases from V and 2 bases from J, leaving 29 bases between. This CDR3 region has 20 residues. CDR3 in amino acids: CASSPRGASIEGAGAYEQYF. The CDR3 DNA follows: TGTGCCAGCTCACCCCGAGGCGCGTCCATTGAGGGAGCAGGGGCCTACGAGCAGTACTTC.

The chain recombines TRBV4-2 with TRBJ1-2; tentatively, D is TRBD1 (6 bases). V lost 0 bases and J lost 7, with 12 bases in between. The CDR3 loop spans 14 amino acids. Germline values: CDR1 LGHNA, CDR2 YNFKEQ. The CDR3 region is CASSQDTGSRGYTF. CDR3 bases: TGTGCCAGCAGCCAAGATACAGGGTCCCGTGGCTACACCTTC.

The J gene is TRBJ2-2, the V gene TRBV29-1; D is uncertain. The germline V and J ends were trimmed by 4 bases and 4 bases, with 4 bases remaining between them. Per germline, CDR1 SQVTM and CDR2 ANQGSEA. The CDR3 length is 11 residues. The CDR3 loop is CSVAGTGELFF. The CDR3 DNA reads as TGCAGCGTTGCGGGCACCGGGGAGCTGTTTTTT.

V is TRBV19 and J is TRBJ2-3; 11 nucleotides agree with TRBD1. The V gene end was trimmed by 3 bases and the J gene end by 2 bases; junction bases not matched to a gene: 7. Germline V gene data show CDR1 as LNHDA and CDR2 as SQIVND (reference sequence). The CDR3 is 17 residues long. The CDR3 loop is CASSISGTGGFTDTQYF. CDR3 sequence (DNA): TGTGCCAGTAGTATTAGTGGGACAGGGGGTTTCACAGATACGCAGTATTTT. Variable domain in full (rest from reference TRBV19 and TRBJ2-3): DGGITQSPKYLFRKEGQNVTLSCEQNLNHDAMYWYRQDPGQGLRLIYYSQIVNDFQKGDIAEGYSVSREKKESFPLTVTSAQKNPTAFYLCASSISGTGGFTDTQYFGPGTRLTVL.

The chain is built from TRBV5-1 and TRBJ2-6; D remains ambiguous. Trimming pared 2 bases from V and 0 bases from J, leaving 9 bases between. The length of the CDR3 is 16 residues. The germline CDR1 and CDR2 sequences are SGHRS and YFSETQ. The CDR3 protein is CASSLTAFSGANVLTF. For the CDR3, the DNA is TGCGCCAGCAGCTTAACTGCGTTCTCTGGGGCCAACGTCCTGACTTTC.

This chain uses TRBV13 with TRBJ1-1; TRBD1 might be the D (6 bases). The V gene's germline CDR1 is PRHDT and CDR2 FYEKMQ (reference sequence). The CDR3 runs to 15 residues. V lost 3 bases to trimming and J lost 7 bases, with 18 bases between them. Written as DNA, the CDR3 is TGTGCCAGCAGCTTCTGGGGGCGTGATAGAGTTGAAGCTTTCTTT. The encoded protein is CASSFWGRDRVEAFF.

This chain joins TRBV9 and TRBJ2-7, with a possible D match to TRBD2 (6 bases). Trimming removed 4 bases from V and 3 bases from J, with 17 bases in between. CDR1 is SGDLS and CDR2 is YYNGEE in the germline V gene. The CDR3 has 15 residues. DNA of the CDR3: TGTGCCAGCAGCTATACCGGGACTTCAGACTACGAGCAGTACTTC. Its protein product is CASSYTGTSDYEQYF.

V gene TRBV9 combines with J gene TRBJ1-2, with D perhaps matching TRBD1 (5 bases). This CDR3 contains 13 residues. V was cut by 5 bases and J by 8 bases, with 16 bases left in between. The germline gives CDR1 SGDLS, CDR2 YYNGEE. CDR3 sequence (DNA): TGTGCCAGCAGTCCCTTCAGGGATCTAGGCTACACCTTC. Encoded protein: CASSPFRDLGYTF. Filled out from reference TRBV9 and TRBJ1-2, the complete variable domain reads DSGVTQTPKHLITATGQRVTLRCSPRSGDLSVYWYQQSLDQGLQFLIQYYNGEERAKGNILERFSAQQFPDLHSELNLSSLELGDSALYFCASSPFRDLGYTFGSGTRLTVV.

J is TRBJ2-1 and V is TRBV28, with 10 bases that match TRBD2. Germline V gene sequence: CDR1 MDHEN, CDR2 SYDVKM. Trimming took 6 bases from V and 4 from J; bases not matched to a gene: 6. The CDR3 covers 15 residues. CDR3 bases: TGTGCCAGCAGCTCTAGCGGGAGCGGATACAATGAGCAGTTCTTC. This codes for CASSSSGSGYNEQFF.

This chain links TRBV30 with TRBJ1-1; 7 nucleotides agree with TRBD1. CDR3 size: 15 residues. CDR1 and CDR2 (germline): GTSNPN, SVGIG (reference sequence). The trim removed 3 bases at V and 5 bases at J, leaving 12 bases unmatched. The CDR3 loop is CAWSPRAGGLTEAFF. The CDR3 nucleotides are TGTGCCTGGAGCCCAAGGGCAGGGGGGTTGACTGAAGCTTTCTTT.

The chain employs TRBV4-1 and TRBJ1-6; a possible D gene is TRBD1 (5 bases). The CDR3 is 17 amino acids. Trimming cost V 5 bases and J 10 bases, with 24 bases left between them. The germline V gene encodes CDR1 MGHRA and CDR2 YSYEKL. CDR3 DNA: TGCGCCAGCAGCAAAGGGGCGGGAGAAGGACTTCGCTCACCCCTCCACTTT. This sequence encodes CASSKGAGEGLRSPLHF.

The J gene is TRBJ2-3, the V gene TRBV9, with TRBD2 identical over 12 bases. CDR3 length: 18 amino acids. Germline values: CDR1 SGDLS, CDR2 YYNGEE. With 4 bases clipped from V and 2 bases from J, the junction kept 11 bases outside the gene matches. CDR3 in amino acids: CASSPPPGTSGYTDTQYF. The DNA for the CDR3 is TGTGCCAGCAGCCCCCCCCCAGGGACTAGCGGGTACACAGATACGCAGTATTTT.

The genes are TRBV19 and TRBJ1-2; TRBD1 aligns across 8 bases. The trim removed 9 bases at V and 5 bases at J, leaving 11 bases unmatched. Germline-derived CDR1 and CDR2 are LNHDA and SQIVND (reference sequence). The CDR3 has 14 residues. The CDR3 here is CASLRAGGPYGYTF. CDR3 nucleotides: TGTGCCAGCCTTCGGGCAGGGGGCCCATATGGCTACACCTTC.

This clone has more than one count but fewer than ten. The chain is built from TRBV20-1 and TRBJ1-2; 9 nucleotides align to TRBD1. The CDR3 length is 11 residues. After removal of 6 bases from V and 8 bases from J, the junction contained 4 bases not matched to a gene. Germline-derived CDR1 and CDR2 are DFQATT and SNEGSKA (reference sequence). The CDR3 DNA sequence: TGCAGTGCCAACAGGGGGCTAGGCTACACCTTC. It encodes CSANRGLGYTF.

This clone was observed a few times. The CDR3 protein is CASSSSDRHEQYF. In DNA, the CDR3 is TGTGCCAGCAGCTCCTCGGACAGGCACGAGCAGTACTTC. The chain uses TRBV5-6 and TRBJ2-7, with 7 bases matching TRBD1. The CDR3 totals 13 residues. Germline CDR1 is SGHDT and CDR2 is YYEEEE. With 3 bases clipped from V and 5 bases from J, the junction kept 5 bases outside the gene matches.

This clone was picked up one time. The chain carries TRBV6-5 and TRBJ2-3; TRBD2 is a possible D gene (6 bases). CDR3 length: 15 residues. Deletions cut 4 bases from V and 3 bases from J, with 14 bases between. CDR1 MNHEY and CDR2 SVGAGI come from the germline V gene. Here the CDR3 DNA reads TGTGCCAGCAGTTGGACGGGAGTCGGAACAGATACGCAGTATTTT. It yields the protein CASSWTGVGTDTQYF.